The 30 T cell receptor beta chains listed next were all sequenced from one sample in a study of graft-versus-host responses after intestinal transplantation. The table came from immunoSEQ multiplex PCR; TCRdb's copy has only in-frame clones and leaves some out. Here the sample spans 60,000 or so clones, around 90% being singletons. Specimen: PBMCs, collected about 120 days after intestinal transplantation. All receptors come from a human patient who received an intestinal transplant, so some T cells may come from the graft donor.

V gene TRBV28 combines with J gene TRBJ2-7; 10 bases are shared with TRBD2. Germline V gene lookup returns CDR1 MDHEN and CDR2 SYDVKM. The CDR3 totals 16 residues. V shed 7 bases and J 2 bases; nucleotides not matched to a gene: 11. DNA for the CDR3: TGTGCCAGCACCAAAACCAGCGGGAGGGCCGCCTACGAGCAGTACTTC. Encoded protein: CASTKTSGRAAYEQYF.

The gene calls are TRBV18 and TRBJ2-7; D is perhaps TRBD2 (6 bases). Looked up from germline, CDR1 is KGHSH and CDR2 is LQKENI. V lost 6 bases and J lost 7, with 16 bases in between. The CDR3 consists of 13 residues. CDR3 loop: CASSWGTAGEQYF. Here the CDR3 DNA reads TGTGCCAGCTCCTGGGGGACTGCGGGGGAGCAGTACTTC.

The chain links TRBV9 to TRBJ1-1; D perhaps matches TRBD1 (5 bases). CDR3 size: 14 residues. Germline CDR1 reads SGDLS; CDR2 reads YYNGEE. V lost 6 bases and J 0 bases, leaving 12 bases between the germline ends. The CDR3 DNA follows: TGTGCCAGCACCACTTCACAGGTGAACACTGAAGCTTTCTTT. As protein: CASTTSQVNTEAFF.

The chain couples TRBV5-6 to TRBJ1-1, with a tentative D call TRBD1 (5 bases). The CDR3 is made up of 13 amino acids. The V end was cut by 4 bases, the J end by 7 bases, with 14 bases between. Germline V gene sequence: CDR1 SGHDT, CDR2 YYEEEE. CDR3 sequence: CASSLLGLYEAFF. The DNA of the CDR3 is TGTGCCAGCAGCCTGCTGGGGCTCTATGAAGCTTTCTTT.

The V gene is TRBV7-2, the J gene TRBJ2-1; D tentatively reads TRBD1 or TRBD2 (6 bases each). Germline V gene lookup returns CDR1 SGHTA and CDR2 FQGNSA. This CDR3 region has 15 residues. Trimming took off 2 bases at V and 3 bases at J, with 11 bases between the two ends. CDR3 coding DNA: TGTGCCAGCAGCTTAAACGGGGGCCTCTACAATGAGCAGTTCTTC. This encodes CASSLNGGLYNEQFF.

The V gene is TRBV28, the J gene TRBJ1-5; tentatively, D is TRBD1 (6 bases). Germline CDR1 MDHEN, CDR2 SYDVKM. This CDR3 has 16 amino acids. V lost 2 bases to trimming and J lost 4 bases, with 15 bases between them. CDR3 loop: CASSLGGRGGNQPQHF. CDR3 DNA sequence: TGTGCCAGCAGTTTAGGAGGCAGGGGTGGAAATCAGCCCCAGCATTTT.

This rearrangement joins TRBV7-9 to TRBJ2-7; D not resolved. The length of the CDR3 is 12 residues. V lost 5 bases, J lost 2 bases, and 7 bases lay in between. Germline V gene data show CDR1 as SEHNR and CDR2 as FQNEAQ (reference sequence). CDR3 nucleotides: TGTGCCAGCAGCCATTTAACCTACGAGCAGTACTTC. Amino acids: CASSHLTYEQYF.

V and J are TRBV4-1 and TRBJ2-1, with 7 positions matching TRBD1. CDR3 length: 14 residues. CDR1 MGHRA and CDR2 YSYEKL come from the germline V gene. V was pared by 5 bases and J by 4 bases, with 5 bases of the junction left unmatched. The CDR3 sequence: CASSNTGAYNEQFF. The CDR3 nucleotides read TGCGCCAGCAGCAACACAGGGGCTTACAATGAGCAGTTCTTC.

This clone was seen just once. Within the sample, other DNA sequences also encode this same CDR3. The CDR3 nucleotides read TGTGCCAGCAGTTCAGCTGGCGGCAGGGGCGGCACCGGGGAGCTGTTTTTT. Translation gives CASSSAGGRGGTGELFF. J is TRBJ2-2 and V is TRBV28; TRBD1 is a possible D gene (6 bases). The CDR3 extends over 17 amino acids. The V and J ends lost 4 bases and 4 bases respectively, with 19 bases between them. The germline V gene encodes CDR1 MDHEN and CDR2 SYDVKM.

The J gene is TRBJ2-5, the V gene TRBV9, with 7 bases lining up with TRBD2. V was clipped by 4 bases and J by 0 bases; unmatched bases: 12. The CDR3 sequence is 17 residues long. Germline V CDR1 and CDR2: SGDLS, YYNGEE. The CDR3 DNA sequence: TGTGCCAGCAGCCCCCCTTCTAGCGGTGTGTACCAAGAGACCCAGTACTTC. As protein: CASSPPSSGVYQETQYF.

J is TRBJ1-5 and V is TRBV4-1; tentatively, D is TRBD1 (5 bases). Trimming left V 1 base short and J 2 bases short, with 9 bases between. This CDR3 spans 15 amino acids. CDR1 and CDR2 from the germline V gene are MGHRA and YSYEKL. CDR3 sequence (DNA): TGCGCCAGCAGCCAAGGTCCGGGGGGCAATCAGCCCCAGCATTTT. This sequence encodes CASSQGPGGNQPQHF.

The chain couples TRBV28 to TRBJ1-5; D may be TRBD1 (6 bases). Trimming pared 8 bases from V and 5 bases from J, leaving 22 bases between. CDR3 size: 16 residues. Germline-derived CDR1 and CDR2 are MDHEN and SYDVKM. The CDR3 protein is CASRSGQGRGDQPQHF. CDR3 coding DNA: TGTGCCAGCCGGAGCGGCCAGGGGAGAGGTGATCAGCCCCAGCATTTT.

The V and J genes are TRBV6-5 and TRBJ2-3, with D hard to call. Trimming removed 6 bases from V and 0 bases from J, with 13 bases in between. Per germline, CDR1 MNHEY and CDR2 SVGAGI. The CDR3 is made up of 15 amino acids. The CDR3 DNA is TGTGCCAGCAGCCCTTCTCGGCCTAGCACAGATACGCAGTATTTT. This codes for CASSPSRPSTDTQYF.

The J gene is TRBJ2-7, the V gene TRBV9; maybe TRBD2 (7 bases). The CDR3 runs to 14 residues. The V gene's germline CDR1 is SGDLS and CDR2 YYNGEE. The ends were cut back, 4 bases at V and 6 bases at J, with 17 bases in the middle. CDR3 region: CASSPGGGLSEQYF. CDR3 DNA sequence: TGTGCCAGCAGCCCGGGGGGCGGACTGTCCGAGCAGTACTTC.

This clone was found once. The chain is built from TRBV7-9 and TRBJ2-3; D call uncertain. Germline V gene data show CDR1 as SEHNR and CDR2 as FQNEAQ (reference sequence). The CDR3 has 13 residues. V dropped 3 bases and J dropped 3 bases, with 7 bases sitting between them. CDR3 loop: CASSLSETDTQYF. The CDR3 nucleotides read TGTGCCAGCAGCTTGAGCGAGACAGATACGCAGTATTTT.

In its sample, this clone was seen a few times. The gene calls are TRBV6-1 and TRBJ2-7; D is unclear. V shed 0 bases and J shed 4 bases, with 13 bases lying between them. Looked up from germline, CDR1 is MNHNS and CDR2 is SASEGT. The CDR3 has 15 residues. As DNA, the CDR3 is TGTGCCAGCAGTGAAGCGGGCCGGGCACAATACGAGCAGTACTTC. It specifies CASSEAGRAQYEQYF.

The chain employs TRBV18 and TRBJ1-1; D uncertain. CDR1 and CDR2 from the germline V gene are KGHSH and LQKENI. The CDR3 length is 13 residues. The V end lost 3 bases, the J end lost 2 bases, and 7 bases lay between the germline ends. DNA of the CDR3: TGTGCCAGCTCACCCGGACCAAACACTGAAGCTTTCTTT. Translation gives CASSPGPNTEAFF. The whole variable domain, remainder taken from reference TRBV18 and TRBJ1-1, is NAGVMQNPRHLVRRRGQEARLRCSPMKGHSHVYWYRQLPEEGLKFMVYLQKENIIDESGMPKERFSAEFPKEGPSILRIQQVVRGDSAAYFCASSPGPNTEAFFGQGTRLTVV.

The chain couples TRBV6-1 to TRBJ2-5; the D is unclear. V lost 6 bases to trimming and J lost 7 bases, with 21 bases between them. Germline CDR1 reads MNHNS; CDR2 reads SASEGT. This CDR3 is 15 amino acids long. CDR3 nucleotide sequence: TGTGCCAGCAGGCCCCAACGAAACGGCGCAGCGACCCAGTACTTC. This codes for CASRPQRNGAATQYF.

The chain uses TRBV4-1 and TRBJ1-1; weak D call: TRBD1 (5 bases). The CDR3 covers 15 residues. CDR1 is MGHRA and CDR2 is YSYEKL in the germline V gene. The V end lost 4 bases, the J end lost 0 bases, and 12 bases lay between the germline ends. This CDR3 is CASSPGTDMNTEAFF. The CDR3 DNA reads TGCGCCAGCAGCCCGGGGACGGATATGAACACTGAAGCTTTCTTT.

The DNA for the CDR3 is TGTGCCAGCAGCTTATTCACAGAATATAGCAATCAGCCCCAGCATTTT. Encoded protein: CASSLFTEYSNQPQHF. V usage is TRBV7-9 and J usage is TRBJ1-5, with D unresolved. Germline-derived CDR1 and CDR2 are SEHNR and FQNEAQ (reference sequence). V was shortened by 2 bases and J by 0 bases, with 11 bases between the two germline ends. The CDR3 runs 16 residues.

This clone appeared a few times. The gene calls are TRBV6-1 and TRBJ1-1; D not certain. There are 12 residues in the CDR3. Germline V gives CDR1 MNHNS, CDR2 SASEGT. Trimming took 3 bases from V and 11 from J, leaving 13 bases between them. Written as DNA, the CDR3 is TGTGCCAGCAGTGATGTCACCCCGTCGGCTTTCTTT. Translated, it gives CASSDVTPSAFF.

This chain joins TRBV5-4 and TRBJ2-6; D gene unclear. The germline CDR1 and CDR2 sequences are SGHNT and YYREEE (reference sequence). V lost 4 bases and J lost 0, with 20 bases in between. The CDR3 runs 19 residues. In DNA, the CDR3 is TGTGCCAGCAGCCCCTTGGCCCAAAGGGTCTACTCTGGGGCCAACGTCCTGACTTTC. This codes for CASSPLAQRVYSGANVLTF. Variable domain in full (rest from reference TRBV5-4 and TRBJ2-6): ETGVTQSPTHLIKTRGQQVTLRCSSQSGHNTVSWYQQALGQGPQFIFQYYREEENGRGNFPPRFSGLQFPNYSSELNVNALELDDSALYLCASSPLAQRVYSGANVLTFGAGSRLTVL.

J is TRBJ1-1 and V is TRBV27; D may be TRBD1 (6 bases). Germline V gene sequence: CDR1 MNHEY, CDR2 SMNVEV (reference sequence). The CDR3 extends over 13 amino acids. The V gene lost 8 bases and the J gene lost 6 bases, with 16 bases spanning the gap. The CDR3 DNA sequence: TGTGCCAGCTTCTACAGGGTATCGTCTGAAGCTTTCTTT. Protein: CASFYRVSSEAFF.

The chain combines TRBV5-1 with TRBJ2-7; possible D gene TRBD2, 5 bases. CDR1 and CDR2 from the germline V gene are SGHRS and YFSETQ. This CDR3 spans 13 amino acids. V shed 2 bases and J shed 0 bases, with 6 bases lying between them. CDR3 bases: TGCGCCAGCAGCTTCGACTACTCCTACGAGCAGTACTTC. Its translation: CASSFDYSYEQYF.

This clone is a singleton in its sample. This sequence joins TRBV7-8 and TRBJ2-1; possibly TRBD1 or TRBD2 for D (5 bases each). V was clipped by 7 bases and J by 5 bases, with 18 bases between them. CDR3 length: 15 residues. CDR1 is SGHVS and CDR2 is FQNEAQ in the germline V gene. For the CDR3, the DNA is TGTGCCAGCAATGTCGGGACCAGCCCCCACAATGAGCAGTTCTTC. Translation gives CASNVGTSPHNEQFF.

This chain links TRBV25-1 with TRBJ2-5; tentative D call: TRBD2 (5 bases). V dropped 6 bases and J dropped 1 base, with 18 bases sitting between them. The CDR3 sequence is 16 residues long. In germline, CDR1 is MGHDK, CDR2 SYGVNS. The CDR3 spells CASRLLGLASQETQYF. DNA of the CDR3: TGTGCCAGCAGACTACTAGGGCTGGCAAGCCAAGAGACCCAGTACTTC.

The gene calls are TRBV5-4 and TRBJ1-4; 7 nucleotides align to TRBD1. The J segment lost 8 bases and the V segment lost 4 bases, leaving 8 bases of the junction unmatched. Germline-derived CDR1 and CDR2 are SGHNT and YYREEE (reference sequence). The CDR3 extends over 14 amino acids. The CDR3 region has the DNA TGTGCCAGCAGCCAGGACAGGACTGGCGAAAAACTGTTTTTT. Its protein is CASSQDRTGEKLFF. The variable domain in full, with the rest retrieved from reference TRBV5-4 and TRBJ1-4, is ETGVTQSPTHLIKTRGQQVTLRCSSQSGHNTVSWYQQALGQGPQFIFQYYREEENGRGNFPPRFSGLQFPNYSSELNVNALELDDSALYLCASSQDRTGEKLFFGSGTQLSVL.

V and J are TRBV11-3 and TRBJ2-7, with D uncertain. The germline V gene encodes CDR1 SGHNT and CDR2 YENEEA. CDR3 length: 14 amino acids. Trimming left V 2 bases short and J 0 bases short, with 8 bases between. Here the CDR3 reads CASSLTSDSYEQYF. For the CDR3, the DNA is TGTGCCAGCAGCTTAACCTCGGACTCCTACGAGCAGTACTTC. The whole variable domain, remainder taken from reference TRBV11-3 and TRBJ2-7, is EAGVVQSPRYKIIEKKQPVAFWCNPISGHNTLYWYLQNLGQGPELLIRYENEEAVDDSQLPKDRFSAERLKGVDSTLKIQPAELGDSAVYLCASSLTSDSYEQYFGPGTRLTVT.

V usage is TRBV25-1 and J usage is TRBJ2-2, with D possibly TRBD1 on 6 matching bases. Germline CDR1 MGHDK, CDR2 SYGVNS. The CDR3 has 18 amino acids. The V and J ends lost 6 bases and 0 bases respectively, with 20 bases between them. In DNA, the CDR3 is TGTGCCAGCAGACGATGGGCCGGGACACCTACGAACACCGGGGAGCTGTTTTTT. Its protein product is CASRRWAGTPTNTGELFF. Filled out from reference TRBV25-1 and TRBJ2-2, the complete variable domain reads EADIYQTPRYLVIGTGKKITLECSQTMGHDKMYWYQQDPGMELHLIHYSYGVNSTEKGDLSSESTVSRIRTEHFPLTLESARPSHTSQYLCASRRWAGTPTNTGELFFGEGSRLTVL.

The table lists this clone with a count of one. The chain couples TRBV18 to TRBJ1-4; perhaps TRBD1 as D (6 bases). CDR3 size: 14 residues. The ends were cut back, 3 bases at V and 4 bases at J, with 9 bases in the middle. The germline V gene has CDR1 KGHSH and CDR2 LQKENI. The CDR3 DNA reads TGTGCCAGCTCACCCGACAGGAATAATGAAAAACTGTTTTTT. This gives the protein CASSPDRNNEKLFF.